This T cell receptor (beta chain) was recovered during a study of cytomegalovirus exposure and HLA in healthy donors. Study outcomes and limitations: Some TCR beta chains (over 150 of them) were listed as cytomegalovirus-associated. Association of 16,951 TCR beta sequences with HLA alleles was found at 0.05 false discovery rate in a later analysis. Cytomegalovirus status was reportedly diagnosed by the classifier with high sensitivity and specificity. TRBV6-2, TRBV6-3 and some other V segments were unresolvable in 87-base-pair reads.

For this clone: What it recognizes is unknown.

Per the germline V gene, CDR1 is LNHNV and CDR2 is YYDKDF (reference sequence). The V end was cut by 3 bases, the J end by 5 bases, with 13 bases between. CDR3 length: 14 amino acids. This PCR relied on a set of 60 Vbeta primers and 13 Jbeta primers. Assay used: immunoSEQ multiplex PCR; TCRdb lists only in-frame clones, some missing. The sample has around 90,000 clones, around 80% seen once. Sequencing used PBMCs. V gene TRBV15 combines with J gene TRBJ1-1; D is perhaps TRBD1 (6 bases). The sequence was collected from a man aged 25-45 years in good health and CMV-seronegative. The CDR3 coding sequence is TGTGCCACCAGCAGGGAACGGACAGAGACTGAAGCTTTCTTT. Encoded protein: CATSRERTETEAFF.